Listed here is a single TCR beta chain. Its specificity is not known. The CDR3 is made up of 12 amino acids. The germline gives CDR1 MNHEY, CDR2 SVGAGI. The data were obtained in a study of monozygotic twins with inflammatory bowel disease. Study-level points and caveats: IBD-affected twins scored below their healthy co-twins in TCRbeta diversity (inverse Simpson). Concordant and discordant twins showed no difference in repertoire similarity, possibly from limited power.

TCRdb re-called the 5' RACE reads and catalogs CDR3 proteins one per entry, DNA excluded. This sample contains some 170,000 distinct CDR3 sequences. The receptor was derived from a human donor with ulcerative colitis or Crohn's disease, or a healthy co-twin of an affected twin (not recorded which). The chain employs TRBV6-5 and TRBJ2-7. Source material: blood. CDR3 in amino acids: CASSYRVGEQYF.